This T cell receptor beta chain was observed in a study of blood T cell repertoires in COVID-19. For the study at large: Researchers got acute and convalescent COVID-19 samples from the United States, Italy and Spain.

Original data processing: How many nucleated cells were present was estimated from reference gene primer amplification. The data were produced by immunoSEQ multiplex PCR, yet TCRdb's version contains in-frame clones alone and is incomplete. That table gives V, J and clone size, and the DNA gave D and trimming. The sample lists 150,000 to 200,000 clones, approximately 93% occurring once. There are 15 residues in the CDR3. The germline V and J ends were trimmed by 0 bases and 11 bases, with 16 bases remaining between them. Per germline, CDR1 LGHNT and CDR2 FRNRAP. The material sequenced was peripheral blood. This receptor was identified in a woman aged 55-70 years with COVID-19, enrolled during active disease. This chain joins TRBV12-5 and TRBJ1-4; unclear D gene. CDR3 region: CASGLVRAEGPKLFF. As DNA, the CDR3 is TGTGCTAGTGGTTTGGTACGGGCGGAGGGCCCTAAACTGTTTTTT.